Listed below are T cell receptor beta chains from one sample, sequenced in a study of blood T cell repertoires in COVID-19. The data were produced by immunoSEQ multiplex PCR, yet TCRdb's version contains in-frame clones alone and is incomplete. The sample has 330,000 or so clones, roughly 87% seen once. The sample comprised PBMCs or T cells enriched from blood (not recorded which). The receptors here all came from a woman aged 25 to 39 who had recovered from COVID-19. CDR3s include the opening cysteine and the closing phenylalanine or tryptophan. A D gene is named only where the DNA matches it firmly. Rows may omit the clone size; those that give it use once, few, many or a size class.

d_call: .; j_call: TRBJ1-2; clone_size: once; v_call: TRBV19; cdr3_aa: CASSMAGFYGYTF; cdr3_nt: TGTGCCAGTAGTATGGCAGGCTTTTATGGCTACACCTTC
d_call: .; j_call: TRBJ1-5; clone_size: .; v_call: TRBV12-3/TRBV12-4; cdr3_aa: CASSLPYQPQHF; cdr3_nt: TGTGCCAGCAGTTTACCCTATCAGCCCCAGCATTTT
d_call: .; j_call: TRBJ1-1; clone_size: .; v_call: TRBV6-5; cdr3_aa: CASSTGQLSTEAFF; cdr3_nt: TGTGCCAGCAGTACTGGACAGCTTTCCACTGAAGCTTTCTTT
d_call: .; j_call: TRBJ1-1; clone_size: .; v_call: TRBV6-1; cdr3_aa: CASSELQGTEAFF; cdr3_nt: TGTGCCAGCAGTGAGTTACAGGGAACTGAAGCTTTCTTT
d_call: .; j_call: TRBJ1-2; clone_size: .; v_call: TRBV15; cdr3_aa: CATSRNRDGYTF; cdr3_nt: TGTGCCACCAGCAGAAATCGCGATGGCTACACCTTC
d_call: TRBD2; j_call: TRBJ2-7; clone_size: .; v_call: TRBV7-8; cdr3_aa: CASSLVLAGVSSYEQYF; cdr3_nt: TGTGCCAGCAGCTTAGTACTAGCGGGGGTTAGCTCCTACGAGCAGTACTTC
d_call: .; j_call: TRBJ2-7; clone_size: .; v_call: TRBV3-1/TRBV3-2; cdr3_aa: CASSAVEGYEQYF; cdr3_nt: TGTGCCAGCAGCGCCGTTGAGGGCTACGAGCAGTACTTC
d_call: TRBD1; j_call: TRBJ1-5; clone_size: .; v_call: TRBV27; cdr3_aa: CASSPGTDSNQPQHF; cdr3_nt: TGTGCCAGCAGCCCAGGGACAGACAGCAATCAGCCCCAGCATTTT
d_call: .; j_call: TRBJ2-7; clone_size: .; v_call: TRBV9; cdr3_aa: CASSVGGVNSYEQYF; cdr3_nt: TGTGCCAGCAGCGTAGGTGGAGTGAACTCCTACGAGCAGTACTTC
d_call: .; j_call: TRBJ2-1; clone_size: .; v_call: TRBV3-1/TRBV3-2; cdr3_aa: CASSQDLARYYEQFF; cdr3_nt: TGTGCCAGCAGCCAAGATCTGGCTAGATATTATGAGCAGTTCTTC
d_call: TRBD2; j_call: TRBJ2-1; clone_size: .; v_call: TRBV6-5; cdr3_aa: CASSYATGLAGEQFF; cdr3_nt: TGTGCCAGCAGTTACGCGACGGGACTAGCGGGTGAGCAGTTCTTC
d_call: .; j_call: TRBJ2-1; clone_size: .; v_call: TRBV7-3; cdr3_aa: CASSDWQGPYNEQFF; cdr3_nt: TGTGCCAGCAGCGATTGGCAGGGTCCCTACAATGAGCAGTTCTTC
d_call: .; j_call: TRBJ1-6; clone_size: few; v_call: TRBV18; cdr3_aa: CASSPSGGSPLHF; cdr3_nt: TGTGCCAGCTCACCGTCCGGTGGTTCACCCCTCCACTTT
d_call: TRBD1; j_call: TRBJ1-2; clone_size: .; v_call: TRBV4-1; cdr3_aa: CASSQLPEDREGGYTF; cdr3_nt: TGCGCCAGCAGCCAACTACCCGAGGACAGGGAGGGGGGCTACACCTTC
d_call: .; j_call: TRBJ1-4; clone_size: once; v_call: TRBV10-3; cdr3_aa: CAISDREGEKLFF; cdr3_nt: TGTGCCATCAGTGACAGGGAGGGTGAAAAACTGTTTTTT
d_call: TRBD2; j_call: TRBJ2-1; clone_size: .; v_call: TRBV19; cdr3_aa: CASSILGAGGHFF; cdr3_nt: TGTGCCAGTAGCATCCTCGGGGCGGGAGGGCACTTCTTC
d_call: TRBD1; j_call: TRBJ2-3; clone_size: .; v_call: TRBV11-2; cdr3_aa: CASSLAGQGLSDTQYF; cdr3_nt: TGTGCCAGCAGCTTAGCGGGACAGGGACTCTCAGATACGCAGTATTTT
d_call: TRBD1; j_call: TRBJ1-2; clone_size: .; v_call: TRBV20-1; cdr3_aa: CSASAGTGKGYTF; cdr3_nt: TGCAGTGCTAGTGCCGGGACAGGGAAAGGCTACACCTTC
d_call: .; j_call: TRBJ1-2; clone_size: .; v_call: TRBV7-2; cdr3_aa: CASSLVIGRYTF; cdr3_nt: TGTGCCAGCAGCTTGGTCATCGGTCGCTACACCTTC
d_call: TRBD1; j_call: TRBJ1-6; clone_size: few; v_call: TRBV4-1; cdr3_aa: CASSHVGQGYNSPLHF; cdr3_nt: TGCGCCAGCAGCCACGTGGGACAGGGTTATAATTCACCCCTCCACTTT
d_call: TRBD1; j_call: TRBJ1-2; clone_size: once; v_call: TRBV5-1; cdr3_aa: CASSDVLGQDNYGYTF; cdr3_nt: TGCGCCAGCAGCGACGTTCTGGGACAGGACAACTATGGCTACACCTTC
d_call: .; j_call: TRBJ1-1; clone_size: once; v_call: TRBV5-1; cdr3_aa: CASSAGDTEAFF; cdr3_nt: TGCGCCAGCAGCGCGGGTGACACTGAAGCTTTCTTT
d_call: .; j_call: TRBJ2-7; clone_size: few; v_call: TRBV6-1; cdr3_aa: CASSEGPETYEQYF; cdr3_nt: TGTGCCAGCAGTGAAGGTCCAGAAACCTACGAGCAGTACTTC
d_call: TRBD2; j_call: TRBJ2-1; clone_size: .; v_call: TRBV28; cdr3_aa: CASSLSSGSSYNEQFF; cdr3_nt: TGTGCCAGCAGTTTATCTAGCGGGAGCTCCTACAATGAGCAGTTCTTC
d_call: .; j_call: TRBJ2-6; clone_size: .; v_call: TRBV3-1/TRBV3-2; cdr3_aa: CASSPAVFESGANVLTF; cdr3_nt: TGTGCCAGCAGCCCCGCGGTTTTTGAGTCTGGGGCCAACGTCCTGACTTTC
d_call: TRBD1; j_call: TRBJ2-7; clone_size: .; v_call: TRBV5-4; cdr3_aa: CASSLVGQGAYEQYF; cdr3_nt: TGTGCCAGCAGCTTGGTTGGACAGGGGGCTTACGAGCAGTACTTC
d_call: .; j_call: TRBJ1-1; clone_size: .; v_call: TRBV7-6; cdr3_aa: CASSLSGGVNTEAFF; cdr3_nt: TGTGCCAGCAGCTTAAGTGGCGGGGTGAACACTGAAGCTTTCTTT
d_call: .; j_call: TRBJ2-3; clone_size: .; v_call: TRBV4-1; cdr3_aa: CASSQGRLERSTDTQYF; cdr3_nt: TGCGCCAGCAGCCAAGGACGGCTGGAGCGGAGCACAGATACGCAGTATTTT
d_call: .; j_call: TRBJ2-1; clone_size: once; v_call: TRBV19; cdr3_aa: CASSMAGAYNEQFF; cdr3_nt: TGTGCCAGTAGTATGGCGGGGGCGTACAATGAGCAGTTCTTC
d_call: .; j_call: TRBJ2-2; clone_size: .; v_call: TRBV4-1; cdr3_aa: CASSLPHTGELFF; cdr3_nt: TGCGCCAGCAGCCTCCCTCACACCGGGGAGCTGTTTTTT
d_call: TRBD1; j_call: TRBJ2-2; clone_size: .; v_call: TRBV9; cdr3_aa: CASSGDRAVGELFF; cdr3_nt: TGTGCCAGCAGCGGTGACAGGGCCGTCGGGGAGCTGTTTTTT
d_call: TRBD1; j_call: TRBJ1-2; clone_size: .; v_call: TRBV6-5; cdr3_aa: CASRDRGEGGYTF; cdr3_nt: TGTGCCAGCAGGGACAGGGGGGAGGGAGGCTACACCTTC
d_call: .; j_call: TRBJ1-2; clone_size: .; v_call: TRBV7-9; cdr3_aa: CASSPLQGNGYTF; cdr3_nt: TGTGCCAGCAGCCCGCTACAGGGTAATGGCTACACCTTC
d_call: .; j_call: TRBJ1-3; clone_size: .; v_call: TRBV29-1; cdr3_aa: CSVEGGGGVGNTIYF; cdr3_nt: TGCAGCGTTGAAGGTGGTGGAGGAGTTGGAAACACCATATATTTT
d_call: .; j_call: TRBJ2-3; clone_size: .; v_call: TRBV19; cdr3_aa: CASSIVDSSTDTQYF; cdr3_nt: TGTGCCAGTAGTATAGTTGACTCTAGCACAGATACGCAGTATTTT
d_call: .; j_call: TRBJ2-3; clone_size: .; v_call: TRBV19; cdr3_aa: CASSGEGADTQYF; cdr3_nt: TGTGCCAGTAGTGGGGAGGGGGCAGATACGCAGTATTTT
d_call: .; j_call: TRBJ2-7; clone_size: .; v_call: TRBV12-3/TRBV12-4; cdr3_aa: CASSLVYYEQYF; cdr3_nt: TGTGCCAGCAGTTTGGTCTATTACGAGCAGTACTTC
d_call: TRBD1; j_call: TRBJ2-2; clone_size: few; v_call: TRBV7-6; cdr3_aa: CASTPGTGITGELFF; cdr3_nt: TGTGCCAGCACCCCGGGGACAGGGATTACCGGGGAGCTGTTTTTT
d_call: .; j_call: TRBJ1-1; clone_size: .; v_call: TRBV5-1; cdr3_aa: CASSLGETARNTEAFF; cdr3_nt: TGCGCCAGCAGCTTGGGTGAGACAGCACGAAACACTGAAGCTTTCTTT
d_call: TRBD1; j_call: TRBJ1-2; clone_size: once; v_call: TRBV7-8; cdr3_aa: CASSHRDSSYGYTF; cdr3_nt: TGTGCCAGCAGCCACCGGGACAGCTCCTATGGCTACACCTTC
d_call: .; j_call: TRBJ2-5; clone_size: .; v_call: TRBV4-1; cdr3_aa: CASSQVASSSETQYF; cdr3_nt: TGCGCCAGCAGCCAAGTCGCCTCTAGCTCAGAGACCCAGTACTTC
d_call: .; j_call: TRBJ1-3; clone_size: once; v_call: TRBV15; cdr3_aa: CATSREEATGNTIYF; cdr3_nt: TGTGCCACCAGCAGAGAGGAGGCGACTGGAAACACCATATATTTT
d_call: .; j_call: TRBJ2-2; clone_size: many; v_call: TRBV6-1; cdr3_aa: CASSEFFRGGTGELFF; cdr3_nt: TGTGCCAGCAGTGAATTTTTCAGAGGCGGCACCGGGGAGCTGTTTTTT
d_call: .; j_call: TRBJ2-1; clone_size: once; v_call: TRBV4-2; cdr3_aa: CASSQDLTGNEQFF; cdr3_nt: TGTGCCAGCAGCCAAGACCTCACGGGCAATGAGCAGTTCTTC
d_call: .; j_call: TRBJ1-1; clone_size: .; v_call: TRBV5-6; cdr3_aa: CASSFQATEAFF; cdr3_nt: TGTGCCAGCAGCTTCCAGGCCACTGAAGCTTTCTTT
d_call: .; j_call: TRBJ1-2; clone_size: once; v_call: TRBV2; cdr3_aa: CASSGAGSGYTF; cdr3_nt: TGTGCCAGCAGTGGGGCAGGTTCTGGCTACACCTTC
d_call: TRBD1; j_call: TRBJ2-6; clone_size: .; v_call: TRBV5-1; cdr3_aa: CASKVGTGSYVLTF; cdr3_nt: TGCGCCAGCAAGGTTGGGACAGGCTCATACGTCCTGACTTTC